The 14 T cell receptor beta chains in this list originate from one sample, sequenced in a study of blood T cell repertoires in COVID-19. Using immunoSEQ multiplex PCR, the repertoire was profiled, and TCRdb retains in-frame clones only, with some absent. The sample includes about 210,000 clones, around 84% of them seen just once. The sample taken for sequencing was peripheral blood. The receptor source for this set is a human donor in a cohort sampled during active COVID-19.

The CDR3 sequence is CSAGLRNEQFF. CDR3 sequence (DNA): TGCAGTGCCGGCCTGAGGAATGAGCAGTTCTTC. J is TRBJ2-1 and V is TRBV20-1; D gene uncertain. The V gene lost 6 bases and the J gene lost 7 bases, with 10 bases spanning the gap. The CDR3 length is 11 residues. The germline V gene encodes CDR1 DFQATT and CDR2 SNEGSKA (reference sequence).

The rearrangement links TRBV27 to TRBJ2-7; 12 nucleotides align to TRBD2. The ends lost 4 bases at V and 2 bases at J; junction bases unmatched: 6. This CDR3 has 16 residues. Germline CDR1 MNHEY, CDR2 SMNVEV (reference sequence). The CDR3 is CASSSPSSGGAYEQYF. The CDR3 nucleotides read TGTGCCAGCAGTTCCCCCTCTAGCGGGGGGGCCTACGAGCAGTACTTC.

V and J are TRBV6-5 and TRBJ1-5, with TRBD1 as a possible D gene (5 bases). The CDR3 has 14 residues. Germline CDR1 and CDR2: MNHEY and SVGAGI. Trimming took 4 bases from V and 4 from J, leaving 11 bases between them. The CDR3 nucleotides read TGTGCCAGCAGTTCCCGACAGACGAATCAGCCCCAGCATTTT. It yields the protein CASSSRQTNQPQHF.

This chain uses TRBV19 with TRBJ1-1, with D possibly matching TRBD1 (5 bases). Looked up from germline, CDR1 is LNHDA and CDR2 is SQIVND (reference sequence). V was pared by 8 bases and J by 0 bases, with 10 bases between. The CDR3 consists of 13 residues. The CDR3 loop reads CASGRGMNTEAFF. DNA for the CDR3: TGTGCCAGTGGTAGGGGCATGAACACTGAAGCTTTCTTT.

The chain combines TRBV4-3 with TRBJ2-3; the match to TRBD2 covers 14 bases. This CDR3 is built from 17 residues. V shed 1 base and J 4 bases; nucleotides not matched to a gene: 4. CDR1 and CDR2 from the germline V gene are LGHNA and YSLEER. The CDR3 region has the DNA TGCGCCAGCAGCCAAGCCCCGACTAGCGGGGGGGCAGATACGCAGTATTTT. Amino acid sequence: CASSQAPTSGGADTQYF.

V usage is TRBV5-1 and J usage is TRBJ1-3; the D is unclear. Trimming left V 0 bases short and J 8 bases short, with 12 bases between. Germline V lookup: CDR1 SGHRS, CDR2 YFSETQ. The CDR3 contains 14 residues. CDR3 bases: TGCGCCAGCAGCTTGGAGACGGGGAGGGACACCATATATTTT. It encodes CASSLETGRDTIYF.

The chain joins TRBV5-1 to TRBJ2-1, with 8 bases aligning to TRBD1. Germline CDR1 reads SGHRS; CDR2 reads YFSETQ. V lost 0 bases and J lost 4; bases outside the gene matches: 12. The CDR3 length is 18 residues. As DNA, the CDR3 is TGCGCCAGCAGCTTGGCTGGGCAGGGGGCACTCGGGTACAATGAGCAGTTCTTC. This codes for CASSLAGQGALGYNEQFF.

V usage is TRBV28 and J usage is TRBJ1-2; no clear D. Per the germline V gene, CDR1 is MDHEN and CDR2 is SYDVKM. V lost 5 bases and J 6 bases, leaving 19 bases between the germline ends. The CDR3 loop spans 15 amino acids. The DNA of the CDR3 is TGTGCCAGCAGTCCTCCGGGAAAGATTCTTGATGGCTACACCTTC. Translated, it gives CASSPPGKILDGYTF.

As DNA, the CDR3 is TGTGCCAGCACCCTCCGGTTCGCCGGGGTTAGCACCATATATTTT. It yields the protein CASTLRFAGVSTIYF. The genes are TRBV5-6 and TRBJ1-3; D call uncertain. The ends were cut back, 6 bases at V and 9 bases at J, with 22 bases in the middle. The CDR3 contains 15 residues. CDR1 and CDR2 (germline): SGHDT, YYEEEE.

The chain joins TRBV7-9 to TRBJ1-1; possibly TRBD1 for D (6 bases). The ends were cut back, 5 bases at V and 1 base at J, with 14 bases in the middle. The CDR3 has 15 residues. CDR1 is SEHNR and CDR2 is FQNEAQ in the germline V gene (reference sequence). CDR3 sequence (DNA): TGTGCCAGCAGCCGTCCCAGAGGGGGGAACACTGAAGCTTTCTTT. Its translation: CASSRPRGGNTEAFF.

The chain carries TRBV30 and TRBJ1-1, with D perhaps matching TRBD1 (5 bases). Trimming removed 7 bases from V and 5 bases from J, with 14 bases in between. The germline gives CDR1 GTSNPN, CDR2 SVGIG (reference sequence). The CDR3 length is 12 residues. CDR3 region: CASSGGATEAFF. The CDR3 DNA reads TGTGCCTCATCGGGAGGGGCAACTGAAGCTTTCTTT. The complete variable domain, with remaining parts taken from reference TRBV30 and TRBJ1-1, reads SQTIHQWPATLVQPVGSPLSLECTVEGTSNPNLYWYRQAAGRGLQLLFYSVGIGQISSEVPQNLSASRPQDRQFILSSKKLLLSDSGFYLCASSGGATEAFFGQGTRLTVV.

The rearrangement joins TRBV28 to TRBJ1-1; D is unresolved. The CDR3 covers 14 residues. CDR1 and CDR2 from the germline V gene are MDHEN and SYDVKM. Between the trimmed V and J ends, which lost 6 bases and 3 bases, there was a span of 14 bases. The CDR3 sequence: CASRPGPGDTEAFF. CDR3 DNA sequence: TGTGCCAGCAGGCCGGGTCCCGGGGACACTGAAGCTTTCTTT.

J is TRBJ2-3 and V is TRBV6-2 or TRBV6-3; the match to TRBD2 covers 9 bases. The J segment lost 4 bases and the V segment lost 2 bases, leaving 7 bases of the junction unmatched. This CDR3 is 16 amino acids long. Germline CDR1 is MNHEY and CDR2 is SVGEGT. In nucleotides, the CDR3 is TGTGCCAGCAGTTACACAGGCGGGGGGGCGTCAGATACGCAGTATTTT. Its translation is CASSYTGGGASDTQYF.

CDR3: CASSGDGTRREQYF. The CDR3 DNA follows: TGTGCCAGCAGCGGTGACGGGACACGACGAGAGCAGTACTTC. The J gene is TRBJ2-7, the V gene TRBV7-2; D might be TRBD1 (6 bases). The V end was cut by 5 bases, the J end by 7 bases, with 18 bases between. CDR1 is SGHTA and CDR2 is FQGNSA in the germline V gene. The CDR3 runs 14 residues.